The entry that follows covers one T cell receptor (beta chain) sequence. This entry comes from a study of blood T cell repertoires in COVID-19. Study-level background: Acute-phase and convalescent COVID-19 samples originated in the United States, Italy and Spain.

Original methodology: Reference gene primer amplification yielded estimated nucleated cell counts. Here immunoSEQ multiplex PCR was the method, and the copy in TCRdb shows in-frame clones only, minus some. Clone size and V and J calls were adopted from that table, with D and trimming inferred from the DNA. This table holds about 170,000 clones, around 81% found once. CDR3 size: 17 residues. After removal of 6 bases from V and 8 bases from J, the junction contained 17 bases not matched to a gene. CDR1 MDHEN and CDR2 SYDVKM come from the germline V gene. The TCR was taken from a human donor with acute or convalescent COVID-19. The donor label of this sample is uncertain. This chain connects TRBV28 to TRBJ1-4, with 8 bases that match TRBD1. Sequencing was done on a sample of peripheral blood. The DNA for the CDR3 is TGTGCCAGCAGGGACGGGACAGGCCTCCTAATTTTGGAAAAACTGTTTTTT. This gives the protein CASRDGTGLLILEKLFF.